These T cell receptor beta chains were read from a single sample in a study of cytotoxic CD8 clonotypes in ibrutinib-treated CLL. Generated by immunoSEQ multiplex PCR, the TCRdb table keeps only in-frame clones and is missing some. The sample consists of 110,000 to 150,000 clones, more than 75% of them appearing once. The material was PBMCs, obtained after 24 months of ibrutinib treatment. The origin of the receptors is a human donor with chronic lymphocytic leukemia. Both conserved end residues are part of each CDR3. A D gene is named only where the DNA matches it firmly. A row's size may be missing; if present it is once, few, many or a size class.

D gene | J gene | V gene | clone size | CDR3 protein | CDR3 DNA
- | TRBJ1-6 | TRBV7-2 | - | CASSPTGWDSPLHF | TGTGCCAGCAGCCCCACAGGGTGGGATTCACCCCTCCACTTT
TRBD2 | TRBJ2-1 | TRBV9 | - | CASSASGTAYNEQFF | TGTGCCAGCAGCGCTAGCGGGACTGCCTACAATGAGCAGTTCTTC
TRBD2 | TRBJ2-1 | TRBV7-3 | - | CASSFSGGTYNEQFF | TGTGCCAGCAGCTTTAGCGGGGGGACCTACAATGAGCAGTTCTTC
- | TRBJ2-3 | TRBV5-1 | - | CASRLTGHTDTQYF | TGCGCCAGCAGACTGACAGGACACACAGATACGCAGTATTTT
- | TRBJ1-1 | TRBV2 | - | CASRWQGRTEAFF | TGTGCCAGCAGATGGCAGGGGCGCACTGAAGCTTTCTTT
- | TRBJ2-7 | TRBV6-6 | - | CASSPGLREQYF | TGTGCCAGCAGTCCCGGACTTCGGGAGCAGTACTTC
- | TRBJ2-2 | TRBV10-3 | once | CAISESGWGNAGELFF | TGTGCCATCAGTGAGTCTGGGTGGGGGAACGCCGGGGAGCTGTTTTTT
- | TRBJ1-2 | TRBV28 | - | CASSFGPMVGYTF | TGTGCCAGCAGTTTTGGTCCGATGGTGGGCTACACCTTC
TRBD2 | TRBJ2-7 | TRBV9 | - | CASGTSGYEQYF | TGTGCCAGCGGGACTAGCGGCTACGAGCAGTACTTC
- | TRBJ1-1 | TRBV19 | - | CASTPRPSLNTEAFF | TGTGCCAGTACCCCCCGGCCCAGCTTGAACACTGAAGCTTTCTTT
- | TRBJ2-3 | TRBV5-4 | - | CASSLGPPRSPDTQYF | TGTGCCAGCAGCTTGGGGCCGCCGCGTTCGCCAGATACGCAGTATTTT
- | TRBJ2-1 | TRBV11-2 | - | CASSLVGDNEQFF | TGTGCCAGCAGCCTGGTAGGGGACAATGAGCAGTTCTTC